Sequencing of this T cell receptor (beta chain) was carried out in a study of CD8+CD57+ T cells in acquired aplastic anemia. Study at large: Mean yield of DNA from sorted CD4+ and CD8+ cells was 3 to 3.5 ug.

Before being chosen for sequencing, patients had shown CD8+CD57+ cell expansion by flow cytometry. Everyone among the patients had severe acquired aplastic anemia. Blood was sampled before the patients had received any therapy. Using genomic DNA as the template, TCR beta VDJ and CDR3 profiling was carried out. TCRdb recomputed calls from the reads with MiXCR, one row per CDR3 protein. The data show some 200,000 distinct CDR3 sequences, around three fifths seen once. CDR1 is SNHLY and CDR2 is FYNNEI in the germline V gene. V was pared by 8 bases and J by 3 bases, with 16 bases between. The CDR3 is made up of 14 amino acids.

The rearrangement links TRBV2 to TRBJ1-2, with D possibly matching TRBD1 (6 bases). Sequencing was carried out using sorted CD4+, CD8+, or CD8+CD57+ T cells (not recorded which) from PBMCs. The sequence was collected from a human donor with aplastic anemia. DNA of the CDR3: TGTGCCAGCTTCCAACCTGAGGGGGACTATGGCTACACCTTC. Translating it yields CASFQPEGDYGYTF.